This T cell receptor (beta chain) is drawn from a study of blood T cell repertoires in COVID-19. For the study at large: Researchers got acute and convalescent COVID-19 samples from the United States, Italy and Spain. T cells, B-cell-depleted T cells, or PBMCs provided the cDNA or gDNA that served as material.

In the authors' methods: Estimation of nucleated cell counts was performed using reference gene primer amplification. Profiled with immunoSEQ multiplex PCR; TCRdb holds only in-frame clones, not every one. The DNA gave D and trimming, while V, J and clone size come from that table. Counted here are roughly 170,000 clones, roughly 81% occurring once; the ten biggest clones make up under 8.5%. Germline V gene lookup returns CDR1 MNHEY and CDR2 SMNVEV (reference sequence). The CDR3 runs to 16 residues. V was pared by 3 bases and J by 3 bases, with 9 bases of the junction left unmatched. This TCR was sampled from a man aged 35 to 55 who had recovered from COVID-19. The chain recombines TRBV27 with TRBJ2-3; 7 bases are shared with TRBD2. Sequenced sample: peripheral blood. The CDR3 DNA reads TGTGCCAGCAGTTTCCTCGAGGGAGCGGGGACAGATACGCAGTATTTT. Encoded protein: CASSFLEGAGTDTQYF.